This T cell receptor (beta chain) came from a study of blood T cell repertoires in COVID-19. Produced via immunoSEQ multiplex PCR; TCRdb's table is partial and in-frame only. Of about 430,000 clones listed, around 89% are singletons. The CDR3 extends over 13 amino acids. Trimming took 5 bases from V and 3 from J, leaving 10 bases between them. CDR1 is SGHTA, CDR2 FQGNSA, per germline. Individuals aged about 18 to 90 years were recruited from 24 US areas. The sequenced material came from PBMCs or T cells enriched from blood (not recorded which). This chain links TRBV7-2 with TRBJ1-1; unclear D gene. The receptor comes from a woman in her twenties or thirties with acute COVID-19. The CDR3 is CASSAQPDTEAFF. CDR3 coding DNA: TGTGCCAGCAGCGCTCAACCGGACACTGAAGCTTTCTTT. The variable domain in full, completed from reference TRBV7-2 and TRBJ1-1, reads GAGVSQSPSNKVTEKGKDVELRCDPISGHTALYWYRQSLGQGLEFLIYFQGNSAPDKSGLPSDRFSAERTGGSVSTLTIQRTQQEDSAVYLCASSAQPDTEAFFGQGTRLTVV.